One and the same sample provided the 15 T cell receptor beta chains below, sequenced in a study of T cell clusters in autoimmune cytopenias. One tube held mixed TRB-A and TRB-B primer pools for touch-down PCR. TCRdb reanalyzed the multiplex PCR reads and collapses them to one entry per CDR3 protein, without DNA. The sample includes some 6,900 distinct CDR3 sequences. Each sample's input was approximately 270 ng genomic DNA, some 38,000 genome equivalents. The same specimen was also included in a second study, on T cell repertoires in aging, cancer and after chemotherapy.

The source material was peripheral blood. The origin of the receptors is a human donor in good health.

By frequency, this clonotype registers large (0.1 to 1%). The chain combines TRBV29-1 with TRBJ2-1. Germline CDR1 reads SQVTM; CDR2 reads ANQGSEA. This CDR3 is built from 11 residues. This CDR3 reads CSVEILDEQFF.

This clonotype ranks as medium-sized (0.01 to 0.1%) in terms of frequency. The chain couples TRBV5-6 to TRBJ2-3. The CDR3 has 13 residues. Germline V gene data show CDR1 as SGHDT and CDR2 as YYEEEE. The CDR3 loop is CASSLQSTDTQYF.

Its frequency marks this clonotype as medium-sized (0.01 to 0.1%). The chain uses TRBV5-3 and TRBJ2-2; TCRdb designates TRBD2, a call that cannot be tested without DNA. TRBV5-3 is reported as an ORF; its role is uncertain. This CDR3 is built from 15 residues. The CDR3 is CARSVTGPDTGELFF.

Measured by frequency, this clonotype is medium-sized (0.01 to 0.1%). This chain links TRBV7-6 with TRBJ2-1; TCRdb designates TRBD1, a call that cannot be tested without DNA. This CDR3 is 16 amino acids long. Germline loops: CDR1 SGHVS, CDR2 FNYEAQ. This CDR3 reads CASSVDGGAPHNEQFF.

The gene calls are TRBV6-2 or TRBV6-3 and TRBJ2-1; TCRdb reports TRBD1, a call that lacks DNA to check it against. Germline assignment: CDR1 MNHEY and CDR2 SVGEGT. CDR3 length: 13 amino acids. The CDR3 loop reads CASGKGDDNEQFF.

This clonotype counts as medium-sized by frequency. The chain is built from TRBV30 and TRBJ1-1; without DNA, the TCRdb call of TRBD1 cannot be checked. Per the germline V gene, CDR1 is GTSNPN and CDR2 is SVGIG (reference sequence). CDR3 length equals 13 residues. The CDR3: CAWSVFTGTEAFF.

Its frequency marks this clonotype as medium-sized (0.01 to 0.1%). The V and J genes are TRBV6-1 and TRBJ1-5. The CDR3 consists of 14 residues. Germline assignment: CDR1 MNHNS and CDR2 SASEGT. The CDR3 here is CASSAGFSNQPQHF.

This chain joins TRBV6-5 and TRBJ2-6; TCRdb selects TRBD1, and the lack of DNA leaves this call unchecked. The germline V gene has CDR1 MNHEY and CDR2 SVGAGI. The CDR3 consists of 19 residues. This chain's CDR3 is CASSPTGTGYLSGANVLTF.

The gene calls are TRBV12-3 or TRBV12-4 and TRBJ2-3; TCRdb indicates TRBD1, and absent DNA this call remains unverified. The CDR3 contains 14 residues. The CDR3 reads CASTQTGSQDTQYF.

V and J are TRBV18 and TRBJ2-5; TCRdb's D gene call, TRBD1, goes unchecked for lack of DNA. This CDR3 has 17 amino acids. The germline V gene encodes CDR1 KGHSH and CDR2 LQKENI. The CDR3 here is CASSSRVPGDSQETQYF.

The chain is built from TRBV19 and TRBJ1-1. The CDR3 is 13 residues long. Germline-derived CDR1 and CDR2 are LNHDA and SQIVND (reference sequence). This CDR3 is CASSNLVDTEAFF.

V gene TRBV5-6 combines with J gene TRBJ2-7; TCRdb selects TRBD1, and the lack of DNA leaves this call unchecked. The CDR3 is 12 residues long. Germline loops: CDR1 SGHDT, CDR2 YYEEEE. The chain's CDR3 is CASSLGEYEQYF.

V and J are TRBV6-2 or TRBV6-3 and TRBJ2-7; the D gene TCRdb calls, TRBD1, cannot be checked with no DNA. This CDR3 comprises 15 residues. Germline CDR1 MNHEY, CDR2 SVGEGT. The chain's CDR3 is CASRPGQGGNYEQYF.

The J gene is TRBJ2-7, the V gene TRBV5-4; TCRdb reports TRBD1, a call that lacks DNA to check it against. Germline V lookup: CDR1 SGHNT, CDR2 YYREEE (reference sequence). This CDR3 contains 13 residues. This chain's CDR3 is CASSYRRAGEQYF.

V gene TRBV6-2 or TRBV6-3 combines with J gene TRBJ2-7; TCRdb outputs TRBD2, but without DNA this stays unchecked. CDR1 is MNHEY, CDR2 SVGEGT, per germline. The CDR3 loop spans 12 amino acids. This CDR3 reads CASSDRASEQYF.